The 14 T cell receptor beta chains below all came from one sample that was sequenced in a study of blood T cell repertoires in COVID-19. Using immunoSEQ multiplex PCR, the repertoire was profiled, and TCRdb retains in-frame clones only, with some absent. The sample has tens of thousands of clones; less than 90% are singletons. The specimen sequenced was peripheral blood. The receptors derive from a woman older than 75 with acute or convalescent COVID-19.

The chain links TRBV9 to TRBJ1-3, with D possibly matching TRBD1 (5 bases). Trimming left V 5 bases short and J 4 bases short, with 16 bases between. The CDR3 covers 15 residues. Germline V gives CDR1 SGDLS, CDR2 YYNGEE. This CDR3 is CASSPGGGSGNTIYF. The CDR3 bases are TGTGCCAGCAGTCCGGGCGGGGGTTCGGGAAACACCATATATTTT.

V gene TRBV30 combines with J gene TRBJ2-1, with D maybe TRBD2 (5 bases). This CDR3 has 14 residues. The germline gives CDR1 GTSNPN, CDR2 SVGIG (reference sequence). The CDR3 region has the DNA TGTGTCTCCCAGCGGCCGAGGGCGCGGAATGAGCAGTTCTTC. Translated: CVSQRPRARNEQFF. Full variable domain (missing parts from reference TRBV30 and TRBJ2-1): SQTIHQWPATLVQPVGSPLSLECTVEGTSNPNLYWYRQAAGRGLQLLFYSVGIGQISSEVPQNLSASRPQDRQFILSSKKLLLSDSGFYLCVSQRPRARNEQFFGPGTRLTVL.

The DNA of the CDR3 is TGTGCCAGCAGCTTTGCAGGGCCTAAGAACTATGGCTACACCTTC. This codes for CASSFAGPKNYGYTF. J is TRBJ1-2 and V is TRBV7-9, with a weak D call TRBD1 (5 bases). The CDR3 is 15 residues long. The V gene lost 3 bases and the J gene lost 2 bases, with 13 bases spanning the gap. Looked up from germline, CDR1 is SEHNR and CDR2 is FQNEAQ (reference sequence).

This clone was observed a handful of times. The chain carries TRBV5-5 and TRBJ1-5, with TRBD1 matching over 7 bases. Germline CDR1 reads SGHKS; CDR2 reads YYEKEE (reference sequence). Trimming cost V 1 base and J 2 bases; bases outside gene matches: 6. CDR3 size: 16 residues. The CDR3 spells CASSLTGAIGNQPQHF. As DNA, the CDR3 is TGTGCCAGCAGCTTGACAGGGGCCATTGGCAATCAGCCCCAGCATTTT.

The chain uses TRBV7-6 and TRBJ2-5; 10 bases fit TRBD2. This CDR3 contains 17 residues. Germline CDR1 reads SGHVS; CDR2 reads FNYEAQ. V dropped 8 bases and J dropped 0; count of bases not matched to a gene: 12. The CDR3 region has the DNA TGTGCCAGCCAAGGAGCTAGCGGGGGCTCGTACCAAGAGACCCAGTACTTC. As protein: CASQGASGGSYQETQYF.

V usage is TRBV29-1 and J usage is TRBJ2-2; 7 bases map to TRBD2. The CDR3 length is 13 residues. CDR1 and CDR2 from the germline V gene are SQVTM and ANQGSEA. With 3 bases clipped from V and 5 bases from J, the junction kept 3 bases outside the gene matches. The CDR3 DNA sequence: TGCAGCGTTGACACTAGCGATACCGGGGAGCTGTTTTTT. Translating gives CSVDTSDTGELFF.

V is TRBV18 and J is TRBJ1-1, with D unresolved. Germline CDR1 KGHSH, CDR2 LQKENI. The length of the CDR3 is 13 residues. Trimming took off 2 bases at V and 2 bases at J, with 6 bases between the two ends. Here the CDR3 reads CASSPGPNTEAFF. CDR3 nucleotides: TGTGCCAGCTCACCAGGGCCTAACACTGAAGCTTTCTTT.

This clone has only one observation. The chain has TRBV12-3 or TRBV12-4 and TRBJ2-2; possible D gene TRBD2, 6 bases. The CDR3 has 11 residues. V was cut by 11 bases and J by 6 bases, with 10 bases left in between. The CDR3: CAGRGAGELFF. As DNA, the CDR3 is TGTGCCGGGCGCGGGGCCGGGGAGCTGTTTTTT.

This clone has a handful of counts. V usage is TRBV5-1 and J usage is TRBJ2-7; TRBD2 aligns across 7 bases. The CDR3 totals 13 residues. Germline CDR1 SGHRS, CDR2 YFSETQ. Trimming cost V 2 bases and J 5 bases; bases outside gene matches: 4. As DNA, the CDR3 is TGCGCCAGCAGCTTATGGGAGGGAAACGAGCAGTACTTC. It encodes CASSLWEGNEQYF.

V gene TRBV4-2 combines with J gene TRBJ1-5; no definite D call. V gave up 1 base and J gave up 5 bases, with 6 bases separating them. CDR1 and CDR2 (germline): LGHNA, YNFKEQ. The length of the CDR3 is 13 residues. The CDR3 sequence is CASSQGLDQPQHF. The DNA of the CDR3 is TGTGCCAGCAGCCAAGGGTTAGATCAGCCCCAGCATTTT.

This clone was found once. The rearrangement links TRBV29-1 to TRBJ2-5; 7 nucleotides agree with TRBD1. V gave up 3 bases and J gave up 1 base; unmatched junction bases: 5. The CDR3 covers 14 residues. CDR1 is SQVTM and CDR2 is ANQGSEA in the germline V gene. Written as DNA, the CDR3 is TGCAGCGTTGAGCGGACAGGCCTCCAAGAGACCCAGTACTTC. Translating it yields CSVERTGLQETQYF.

This chain uses TRBV18 with TRBJ1-1; no firm D call. Per germline, CDR1 KGHSH and CDR2 LQKENI. The CDR3 totals 13 residues. The V end was cut by 8 bases, the J end by 1 base, with 11 bases between. The CDR3 nucleotides read TGTGCCAGCCAAGAGGGCAAGAACACTGAAGCTTTCTTT. The encoded protein is CASQEGKNTEAFF.

The chain is built from TRBV18 and TRBJ1-6; D is uncertain. The CDR3 spans 13 residues. Between the trimmed V and J ends, which lost 4 bases and 6 bases, there was a span of 7 bases. The germline V gene has CDR1 KGHSH and CDR2 LQKENI. The chain's CDR3 is CASSRGRNSPLHF. The CDR3 DNA is TGTGCCAGCTCACGAGGGCGTAATTCACCCCTCCACTTT.

The V and J genes are TRBV3-1 (or the pseudogene TRBV3-2) and TRBJ2-3; the D is unclear. The CDR3 consists of 12 residues. Trimming pared 3 bases from V and 6 bases from J, leaving 7 bases between. Germline loops: CDR1 LGHDT, CDR2 YNNKEL (reference sequence). The DNA for the CDR3 is TGTGCCAGCAGCCATGGAGTGGATACGCAGTATTTT. Its translation: CASSHGVDTQYF.